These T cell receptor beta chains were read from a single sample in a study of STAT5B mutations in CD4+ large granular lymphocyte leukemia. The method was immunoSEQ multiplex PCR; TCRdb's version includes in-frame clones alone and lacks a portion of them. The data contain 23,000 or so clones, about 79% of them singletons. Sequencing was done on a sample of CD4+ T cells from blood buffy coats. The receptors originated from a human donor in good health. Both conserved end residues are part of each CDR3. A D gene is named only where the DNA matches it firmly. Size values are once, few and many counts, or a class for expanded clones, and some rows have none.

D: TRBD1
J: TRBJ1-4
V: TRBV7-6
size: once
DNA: TGTGCCAGCAGCTTAGCGGGGACAGGGGATGAAAAACTGTTTTTT
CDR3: CASSLAGTGDEKLFF

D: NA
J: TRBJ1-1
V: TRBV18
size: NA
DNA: TGTGCCAGCTCACCGGGGGGCGCGGACACTGAAGCTTTCTTT
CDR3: CASSPGGADTEAFF

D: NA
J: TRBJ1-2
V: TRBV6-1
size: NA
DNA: TGTGCCAGCAGTGAATCCCCCGGGTGGTCCTATGGCTACACCTTC
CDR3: CASSESPGWSYGYTF

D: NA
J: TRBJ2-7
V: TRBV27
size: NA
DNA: TGTGCCAGCAGTTCCGGGTGGGGTCCAGACACCTACGAGCAGTACTTC
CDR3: CASSSGWGPDTYEQYF

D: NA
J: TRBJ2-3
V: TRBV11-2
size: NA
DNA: TGTGCCAGCCGCTATCCGGGATTGGGGGAGAGCACAGATACGCAGTATTTT
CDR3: CASRYPGLGESTDTQYF

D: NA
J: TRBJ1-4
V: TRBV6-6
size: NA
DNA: TGTGCCAGCAGCCTAGGAAGTGGGGAAAAACTGTTTTTT
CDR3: CASSLGSGEKLFF

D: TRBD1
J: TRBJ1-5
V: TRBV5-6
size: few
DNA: TGTGCCAGCAGCTTAGGACAGGGCCGTAAGCAGCCCCAGCATTTT
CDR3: CASSLGQGRKQPQHF

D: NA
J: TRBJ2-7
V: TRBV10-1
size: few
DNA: TGCGCCAGCAGTGATTTTTCCTACGAGCAGTACTTC
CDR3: CASSDFSYEQYF

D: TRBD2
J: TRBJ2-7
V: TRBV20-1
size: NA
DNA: TGCAGTGCCCATAGCGGGTACGAGCAGTACTTC
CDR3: CSAHSGYEQYF

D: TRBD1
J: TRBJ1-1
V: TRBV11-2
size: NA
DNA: TGTGCCAGCAGCTTAGAACGGCAGGGGGGTCGGGCTTTCTTT
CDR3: CASSLERQGGRAFF

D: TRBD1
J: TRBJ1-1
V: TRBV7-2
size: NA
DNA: TGTGCCAGCAGCTTGAGGGACAGCGAAGCTTTCTTT
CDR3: CASSLRDSEAFF

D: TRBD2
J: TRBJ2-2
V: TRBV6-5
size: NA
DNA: TGTGCCAGCAGCCCTCTAGCGGGACACACCGGGGAGCTGTTTTTT
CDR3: CASSPLAGHTGELFF

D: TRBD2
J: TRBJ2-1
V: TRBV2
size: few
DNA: TGTGCCAGCAGTCATAGACTAGCGGGAGTCCATGAGCAGTTCTTC
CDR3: CASSHRLAGVHEQFF

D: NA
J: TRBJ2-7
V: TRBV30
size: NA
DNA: TGTGCCTGGAGGGAAACCGGGACCCTCGCCGAGCAGTACTTC
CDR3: CAWRETGTLAEQYF

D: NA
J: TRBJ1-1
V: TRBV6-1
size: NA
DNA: TGTGCCAGCAGCGTGGGCAGGGGGAACACTGAAGCTTTCTTT
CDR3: CASSVGRGNTEAFF

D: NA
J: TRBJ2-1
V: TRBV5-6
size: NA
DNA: TGTGCCAGCAGCTTGGGGTGGTACAATGAGCAGTTCTTC
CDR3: CASSLGWYNEQFF

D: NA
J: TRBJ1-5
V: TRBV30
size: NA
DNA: TGTGCCTGGGCCTATAAGGGCGATCAGCCCCAGCATTTT
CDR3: CAWAYKGDQPQHF

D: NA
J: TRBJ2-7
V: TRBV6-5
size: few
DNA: TGTGCCAGCAGGAGCGATTCCTACGAGCAGTACTTC
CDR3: CASRSDSYEQYF

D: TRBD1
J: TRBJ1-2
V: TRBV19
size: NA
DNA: TGTGCCAGTAGGGCAGGGGGCCATGGCTACACCTTC
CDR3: CASRAGGHGYTF

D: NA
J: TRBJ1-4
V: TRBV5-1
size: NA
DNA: TGCGCCAGCAGCTCCTGGGGCGGTACTAATGAAAAACTGTTTTTT
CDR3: CASSSWGGTNEKLFF

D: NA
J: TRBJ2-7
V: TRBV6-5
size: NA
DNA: TGTGCCAGCAGTTACGGAGGGAGGAGCTCCTACGAGCAGTACTTC
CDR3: CASSYGGRSSYEQYF

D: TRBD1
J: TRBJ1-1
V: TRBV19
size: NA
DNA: TGTGCCAGTGGTGACAGGGTAGCTTCTGAAGCTTTCTTT
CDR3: CASGDRVASEAFF

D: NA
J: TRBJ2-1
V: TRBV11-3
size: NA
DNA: TGTGCCAGCAGCGCAGGTAGGGGGTGGATGGGAGACAATGAGCAGTTCTTC
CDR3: CASSAGRGWMGDNEQFF

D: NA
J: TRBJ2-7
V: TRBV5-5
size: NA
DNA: TGTGCCAGCAGCTTGTTAGGGGACTACGAGCAGTACTTC
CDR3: CASSLLGDYEQYF

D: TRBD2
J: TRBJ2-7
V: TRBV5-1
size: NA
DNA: TGCGCCAGCAGCTTAGGTCCTAGCGGGAGTCTATACGAGCAGTACTTC
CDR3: CASSLGPSGSLYEQYF

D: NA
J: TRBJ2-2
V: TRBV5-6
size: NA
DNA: TGTGCCAGCAGCCGCGGACAGTTAAGAGGGGAGCTGTTTTTT
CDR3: CASSRGQLRGELFF

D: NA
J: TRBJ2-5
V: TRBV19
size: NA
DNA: TGTGCCAGTAGTACACAGGGTGGCGAGACCCAGTACTTC
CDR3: CASSTQGGETQYF

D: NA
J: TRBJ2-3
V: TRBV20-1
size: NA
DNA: TGCAGTGCCTCCACATGGAATACGCAGTATTTT
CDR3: CSASTWNTQYF

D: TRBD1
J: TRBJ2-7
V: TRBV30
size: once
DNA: TGTGCCTTTCGGACAGGGATCTCCTACGAGCAGTACTTC
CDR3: CAFRTGISYEQYF

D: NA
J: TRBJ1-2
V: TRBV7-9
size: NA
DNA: TGTGCCAGCAGCTTTTGGGCGGACTCTAACTATGGCTACACCTTC
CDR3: CASSFWADSNYGYTF

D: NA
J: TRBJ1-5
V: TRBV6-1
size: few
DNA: TGTGCCAGCAGTGAATTCACAGGTCATCAGCCCCAGCATTTT
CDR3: CASSEFTGHQPQHF

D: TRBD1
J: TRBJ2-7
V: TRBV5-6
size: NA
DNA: TGTGCCAGCAGCCTCGGACAGGGCCTCATTACCTACGAGCAGTACTTC
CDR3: CASSLGQGLITYEQYF

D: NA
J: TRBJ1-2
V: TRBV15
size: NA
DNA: TGTGCCACCAGCAGAGATTCGACCTGGGGAGATGGCTACACCTTC
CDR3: CATSRDSTWGDGYTF

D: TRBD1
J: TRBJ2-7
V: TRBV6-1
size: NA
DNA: TGTGCCAGCAGCGCGCCGGGACAGGGGAGCGACGAGCAGTACTTC
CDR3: CASSAPGQGSDEQYF

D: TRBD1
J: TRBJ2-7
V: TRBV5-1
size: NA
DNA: TGCGCCAGCAGCACCCGACAGGGGTCCTACGAGCAGTACTTC
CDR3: CASSTRQGSYEQYF

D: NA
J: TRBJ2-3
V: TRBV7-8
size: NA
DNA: TGTGCCAGCAACCCAAAACGGTATCTGAGGGATACGCAGTATTTT
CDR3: CASNPKRYLRDTQYF

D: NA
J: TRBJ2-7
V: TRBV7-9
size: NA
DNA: TGTGCCAGCAGCTCCTCTACTATTTACTACGAGCAGTACTTC
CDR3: CASSSSTIYYEQYF

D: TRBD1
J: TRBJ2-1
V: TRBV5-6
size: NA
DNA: TGTGCCAGCAGCTTCATGACAGGGGGCAATGAGCAGTTCTTC
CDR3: CASSFMTGGNEQFF

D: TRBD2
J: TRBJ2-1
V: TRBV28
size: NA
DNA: TGTGCCAGCAGTCAACTAAAGGACCAACCGGGACTATACGGGTTCGACTACAATGAGCAGTTCTTC
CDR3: CASSQLKDQPGLYGFDYNEQFF

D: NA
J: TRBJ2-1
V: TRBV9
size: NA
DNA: TGTGCCAGCAGCGTAACCGCGACGAATGAGCAGTTCTTC
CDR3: CASSVTATNEQFF

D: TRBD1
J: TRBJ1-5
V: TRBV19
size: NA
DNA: TGTGCCAGTGGTGGGACAGGGGTTAGCAATCAGCCCCAGCATTTT
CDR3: CASGGTGVSNQPQHF

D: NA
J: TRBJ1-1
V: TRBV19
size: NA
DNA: TGTGCCAGTAGTAACAGGCGGAGCACTGAAGCTTTCTTT
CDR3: CASSNRRSTEAFF